The 25 T cell receptor beta chains below were found in one sample sequenced in a study of blood T cell repertoires in COVID-19. This table comes from immunoSEQ multiplex PCR, and its TCRdb copy is limited to in-frame clones, with some not included. The sample records about 370,000 clones, over 75% being singletons. Source material: PBMCs or T cells enriched from blood (not recorded which). These receptor sequences come from a man between 18 and 29 years old who had recovered from COVID-19.

This clone has only a few counts. The rearrangement uses TRBV12-3 or TRBV12-4 and TRBJ2-2, with D possibly TRBD2 on 6 matching bases. Trimming removed 5 bases from V and 6 bases from J, with 7 bases in between. The CDR3 consists of 12 residues. The CDR3 bases are TGTGCCAGCAGTCCGGGGGCCGGGGAGCTGTTTTTT. This codes for CASSPGAGELFF.

As concerns this clone: Germline is not matched at one junction end, which may reflect a read error. The CDR3 DNA is TGCAGTGCTAGAGATAACATCCACCTTTTC. Its translation is CSARDNIHLF. The chain links TRBV20-1 to TRBJ2-7; D is unresolved. Germline V gene lookup returns CDR1 DFQATT and CDR2 SNEGSKA (reference sequence). The CDR3 has 10 residues.

CDR3: CASSKRPGPNTYEQYF. The CDR3 nucleotides read TGTGCCAGCAGCAAAAGGCCAGGGCCAAATACCTACGAGCAGTACTTC. J is TRBJ2-7 and V is TRBV21-1; the table's D call, TRBD1, has no DNA check behind it. TRBV21-1 is an annotated pseudogene. This CDR3 spans 16 amino acids.

The chain couples TRBV7-9 to TRBJ1-4; maybe TRBD1 (5 bases). Germline V gene data show CDR1 as SEHNR and CDR2 as FQNEAQ (reference sequence). V lost 3 bases to trimming and J lost 6 bases, with 8 bases between them. The CDR3 has 13 residues. The DNA of the CDR3 is TGTGCCAGCAGCTTTTTAGGGGATGAAAAACTGTTTTTT. Amino acid sequence: CASSFLGDEKLFF.

V is TRBV6-2 or TRBV6-3 and J is TRBJ1-2; 8 bases are a match to TRBD1. The trim removed 4 bases at V and 7 bases at J, leaving 5 bases unmatched. The CDR3 covers 13 residues. The germline V gene has CDR1 MNHEY and CDR2 SVGEGT. The CDR3 sequence is CASSFGQGGGYTF. The CDR3 nucleotides are TGTGCCAGCAGTTTCGGACAGGGAGGTGGCTACACCTTC.

V is TRBV7-3 and J is TRBJ2-5; 7 bases line up with TRBD2. With V trimmed by 1 base and J by 4 bases, 6 bases remained unmatched. The CDR3 is made up of 15 amino acids. Germline CDR1 and CDR2: SGHTA and FQGTGA. The CDR3 nucleotides read TGTGCCAGCAGCTTAATCGGTGGCGGGGGAGAGACCCAGTACTTC. It specifies CASSLIGGGGETQYF. Full variable domain (missing parts from reference TRBV7-3 and TRBJ2-5): GAGVSQTPSNKVTEKGKYVELRCDPISGHTALYWYRQSLGQGPEFLIYFQGTGAADDSGLPNDRFFAVRPEGSVSTLKIQRTERGDSAVYLCASSLIGGGGETQYFGPGTRLLVL.

The chain combines TRBV19 with TRBJ2-2, with TRBD2 identical over 12 bases. This CDR3 is 18 amino acids long. Germline lookup yields CDR1 LNHDA and CDR2 SQIVND (reference sequence). The V segment lost 4 bases and the J segment 1 base; nucleotides outside the gene matches: 7. The CDR3 loop reads CASSRRLAGVRNTGELFF. CDR3 sequence (DNA): TGTGCCAGTAGTAGACGACTAGCGGGAGTGCGGAACACCGGGGAGCTGTTTTTT.

The chain employs TRBV9 and TRBJ2-5; 7 nucleotides match TRBD1. The CDR3 spans 15 residues. The J segment lost 5 bases and the V segment lost 0 bases, leaving 7 bases of the junction unmatched. Per germline, CDR1 SGDLS and CDR2 YYNGEE. CDR3 DNA: TGTGCCAGCAGCGTAGGGGACAGCGTATGGGAGACCCAGTACTTC. This codes for CASSVGDSVWETQYF.

The chain combines TRBV27 with TRBJ1-6, with D unclear. The CDR3 length is 14 residues. Trimming removed 7 bases at V and 10 bases at J, with 17 bases between. Germline assignment: CDR1 MNHEY and CDR2 SMNVEV (reference sequence). CDR3 nucleotides: TGTGCCAGCACATACTCAAACGGGAACTCACCCCTCCACTTT. As protein: CASTYSNGNSPLHF.

The chain uses TRBV15 and TRBJ2-1, with 9 bases lining up with TRBD1. The CDR3 has 14 amino acids. Germline V gives CDR1 LNHNV, CDR2 YYDKDF (reference sequence). Trimming took 7 bases from V and 9 from J; bases not matched to a gene: 10. This CDR3 is CATKEGQGLSEQFF. CDR3 coding DNA: TGTGCCACCAAGGAGGGACAGGGTTTGAGTGAGCAGTTCTTC.

Concerning this clone: Germline and junction disagree at one end, which may indicate a read error. In nucleotides, the CDR3 is TGCAGTGCAGCACTCACGTACGCGCAGTACTTC. Protein product: CSAALTYAQYF. The chain recombines TRBV20-1 with TRBJ2-7; no reliable D call. The CDR3 length is 11 residues. Germline-derived CDR1 and CDR2 are DFQATT and SNEGSKA (reference sequence).

The chain uses TRBV13 and TRBJ2-1; weak D call: TRBD2 (6 bases). Per germline, CDR1 PRHDT and CDR2 FYEKMQ (reference sequence). The CDR3 totals 16 residues. V lost 4 bases to trimming and J lost 4 bases, with 17 bases between them. CDR3 DNA: TGTGCCAGCAGCTCGGAGGGACCCTGCTTTTACAATGAGCAGTTCTTC. Translated: CASSSEGPCFYNEQFF.

This chain links TRBV2 with TRBJ2-7; D remains unclear. Trimming cost V 4 bases and J 7 bases, with 8 bases left between them. Germline CDR1 reads SNHLY; CDR2 reads FYNNEI. The CDR3 spans 11 residues. The CDR3 DNA follows: TGTGCCAGCAGTGTGGCAGCGGAGCAGTACTTC. Its protein is CASSVAAEQYF.

The chain couples TRBV9 to TRBJ2-1; D uncertain. The CDR3 runs to 15 residues. V gave up 3 bases and J gave up 5 bases, with 15 bases separating them. Looked up from germline, CDR1 is SGDLS and CDR2 is YYNGEE. The CDR3 sequence is CASSAHYTVNNEQFF. As DNA, the CDR3 is TGTGCCAGCAGCGCCCACTACACGGTAAACAATGAGCAGTTCTTC.

The chain employs TRBV5-1 and TRBJ2-2; 9 nucleotides line up with TRBD1. Germline assignment: CDR1 SGHRS and CDR2 YFSETQ. V dropped 0 bases and J dropped 7; count of bases not matched to a gene: 10. The CDR3 has 17 amino acids. The CDR3 DNA reads as TGCGCCAGCAGCTTGGCGGGACAGGGAGTTCTGCTCGGGGAGCTGTTTTTT. It translates to CASSLAGQGVLLGELFF. The full variable domain, rest sourced from reference TRBV5-1 and TRBJ2-2, is KAGVTQTPRYLIKTRGQQVTLSCSPISGHRSVSWYQQTPGQGLQFLFEYFSETQRNKGNFPGRFSGRQFSNSRSEMNVSTLELGDSALYLCASSLAGQGVLLGELFFGEGSRLTVL.

This clone appeared once. V and J are TRBV5-1 and TRBJ2-1; the D is unclear. The CDR3 contains 14 residues. Per germline, CDR1 SGHRS and CDR2 YFSETQ. Trimming shortened V by 2 bases and J by 0 bases, and 6 bases separated the two germline ends. This CDR3 is CASSFRVSYNEQFF. The CDR3 coding sequence is TGCGCCAGCAGCTTCCGGGTCTCCTACAATGAGCAGTTCTTC.

In nucleotides, the CDR3 is TGCGCCAGCAGCTTGACAGGGGCGAGGGAAAAACTGTTTTTT. Its translation: CASSLTGAREKLFF. The rearrangement links TRBV5-1 to TRBJ1-4; 7 bases match TRBD1. Trimming cost V 1 base and J 8 bases; bases outside gene matches: 5. From germline, CDR1 is SGHRS and CDR2 YFSETQ. CDR3 length: 14 amino acids.

The chain employs TRBV14 and TRBJ1-2; 7 bases align to TRBD1. CDR1 is SGHDN and CDR2 is FVKESK in the germline V gene. CDR3 size: 14 residues. V lost 1 base to trimming and J lost 8 bases; unmatched junction nucleotides: 7. The CDR3 is CASSQADRESGYTF. In DNA form, the CDR3 reads TGTGCCAGCAGCCAAGCTGACAGGGAAAGCGGCTACACCTTC.

In its sample, this clone was seen once. The chain employs TRBV6-5 and TRBJ2-7, with D unresolved. The CDR3 has 12 residues. CDR1 is MNHEY, CDR2 SVGAGI, per germline. Trimming pared 6 bases from V and 6 bases from J, leaving 12 bases between. The CDR3 region has the DNA TGTGCCAGCAGCCGTTCCCCTCGCGAGCAGTACTTC. This translates into CASSRSPREQYF.

The chain combines TRBV18 with TRBJ2-6; no reliable D call. This CDR3 has 21 amino acids. Germline V gene data show CDR1 as KGHSH and CDR2 as LQKENI. Between the trimmed V and J ends, which lost 1 base and 0 bases, there was a span of 22 bases. CDR3 sequence: CASSPLTLYISVFSGANVLTF. Written as DNA, the CDR3 is TGTGCCAGCTCACCACTGACTCTCTATATCTCGGTCTTCTCTGGGGCCAACGTCCTGACTTTC.

This clone is a singleton in its sample. This rearrangement joins TRBV7-9 to TRBJ2-1, with 9 bases aligning to TRBD2. Per germline, CDR1 SEHNR and CDR2 FQNEAQ (reference sequence). The CDR3 runs to 15 residues. V gave up 5 bases and J gave up 7 bases; unmatched junction bases: 9. This CDR3 is CASSATGTSSNEQFF. CDR3 DNA sequence: TGTGCCAGCAGCGCAACCGGGACTAGCTCAAATGAGCAGTTCTTC. Full variable domain (remainder filled in from reference TRBV7-9 and TRBJ2-1): DTGVSQNPRHKITKRGQNVTFRCDPISEHNRLYWYRQTLGQGPEFLTYFQNEAQLEKSRLLSDRFSAERPKGSFSTLEIQRTEQGDSAMYLCASSATGTSSNEQFFGPGTRLTVL.

The V call is TRBV2, the J call TRBJ2-1; 10 positions agree with TRBD2. The CDR3 totals 15 residues. The germline V gene has CDR1 SNHLY and CDR2 FYNNEI. Unmatched junction bases numbered 4, after V lost 5 bases and J lost 3 bases. This CDR3 reads CASSLGLANYNEQFF. CDR3 DNA sequence: TGTGCCAGCAGTCTGGGACTAGCGAACTACAATGAGCAGTTCTTC.

The J gene is TRBJ2-3, the V gene TRBV3-1 (or the pseudogene TRBV3-2); D is perhaps TRBD2 (5 bases). Germline loops: CDR1 LGHDT, CDR2 YNNKEL (reference sequence). This CDR3 is 15 amino acids long. V was shortened by 1 base and J by 4 bases, with 12 bases between the two germline ends. Written as DNA, the CDR3 is TGTGCCAGCAGCCAAGGGCTAAGAGGGTCAGATACGCAGTATTTT. It encodes CASSQGLRGSDTQYF.

The chain joins TRBV11-2 to TRBJ2-4, with TRBD2 matching 12 bases. The trim removed 5 bases at V and 0 bases at J, leaving 8 bases unmatched. The CDR3 consists of 18 residues. Germline V gene lookup returns CDR1 SGHAT and CDR2 FQNNGV. The CDR3, as DNA: TGTGCCAGCAGCCGACGGACTAGCGGGGACTTAGCCAAAAACATTCAGTACTTC. This gives the protein CASSRRTSGDLAKNIQYF.

DNA for the CDR3: TGTGCCATCAGTGAGCGGGGGGCGCGAAACAATGAGCAGTTCTTC. As protein: CAISERGARNNEQFF. This chain connects TRBV10-3 to TRBJ2-1; weak D call: TRBD2 (7 bases). This CDR3 contains 15 residues. Germline assignment: CDR1 ENHRY and CDR2 SYGVKD. The V end lost 2 bases, the J end lost 5 bases, and 13 bases lay between the germline ends.